These 15 T cell receptor beta chains were sequenced from one sample in a study of shared clonotypes between healthy human individuals. Sequenced by immunoSEQ multiplex PCR; TCRdb stores in-frame clones only, minus some. The table lists approximately 1.5 million clones, 98% of them singletons. Sequencing was done on a sample of naive CD4+ T cells sorted from blood. The subset denotes: CD45RA+ positively selected. The receptors come from a man between 25 and 39 years old in good health.

CDR3 loop: CASSPTTGGGYTF. The CDR3 region has the DNA TGTGCCAGCAGCCCGACTACAGGAGGTGGCTACACCTTC. The chain links TRBV7-3 to TRBJ1-2; tentatively, D is TRBD1 (5 bases). CDR1 is SGHTA and CDR2 is FQGTGA in the germline V gene. The CDR3 loop spans 13 amino acids. With 5 bases removed from V and 7 bases from J, the gap between germline ends came to 14 bases.

This clone showed up just once. J is TRBJ2-3 and V is TRBV9; D is ambiguous. The V gene's germline CDR1 is SGDLS and CDR2 YYNGEE. The V and J ends lost 0 bases and 2 bases respectively, with 7 bases between them. CDR3 length equals 14 residues. The CDR3 loop is CASSVAQVTDTQYF. DNA for the CDR3: TGTGCCAGCAGCGTAGCGCAGGTCACAGATACGCAGTATTTT. Together with reference TRBV9 and TRBJ2-3, the CDR3 gives the full variable domain: DSGVTQTPKHLITATGQRVTLRCSPRSGDLSVYWYQQSLDQGLQFLIQYYNGEERAKGNILERFSAQQFPDLHSELNLSSLELGDSALYFCASSVAQVTDTQYFGPGTRLTVL.

Details on this clone: Other DNA sequences in this specimen translate into the identical CDR3. The chain is built from TRBV6-1 and TRBJ1-2; D uncertain. There are 14 residues in the CDR3. V lost 1 base to trimming and J lost 2 bases, with 8 bases between them. Germline V lookup: CDR1 MNHNS, CDR2 SASEGT. CDR3 sequence: CASSEGGSNYGYTF. Here the CDR3 DNA reads TGTGCCAGCAGTGAAGGCGGCAGCAACTATGGCTACACCTTC.

This rearrangement joins TRBV4-1 to TRBJ2-3, with D possibly being TRBD2 (5 bases). Germline assignment: CDR1 MGHRA and CDR2 YSYEKL. The CDR3 contains 14 residues. Trimming removed 2 bases at V and 5 bases at J, with 11 bases between. The CDR3 nucleotides read TGCGCCAGCAGCCAAACCGCGGGCATAGATACGCAGTATTTT. This codes for CASSQTAGIDTQYF.

The chain joins TRBV18 to TRBJ1-5; the D gene is possibly TRBD1 (5 bases). The CDR3 totals 16 residues. The V and J ends lost 3 bases and 0 bases respectively, with 12 bases between them. CDR1 and CDR2 from the germline V gene are KGHSH and LQKENI. The CDR3 protein is CASSPSDSYSNQPQHF. DNA of the CDR3: TGTGCCAGCTCACCGTCCGACAGTTATAGCAATCAGCCCCAGCATTTT.

Points on this clone: Different DNA sequences within this sample yield the same CDR3. The chain has TRBV5-4 and TRBJ2-1; D call uncertain. This CDR3 has 15 residues. Trimming left V 2 bases short and J 0 bases short, with 9 bases between. CDR1 and CDR2 from the germline V gene are SGHNT and YYREEE (reference sequence). The CDR3, as DNA: TGTGCCAGCAGCTTAGAACCGAGCTCCTACAATGAGCAGTTCTTC. Protein product: CASSLEPSSYNEQFF.

Points on this clone: The identical CDR3 is also encoded by other nucleotide sequences in the sample. V usage is TRBV29-1 and J usage is TRBJ1-2; D unresolved. Trimming pared 5 bases from V and 6 bases from J, leaving 7 bases between. There are 10 residues in the CDR3. Germline V gives CDR1 SQVTM, CDR2 ANQGSEA. In DNA, the CDR3 is TGCAGCGTTTTACTTGATGGCTACACCTTC. It specifies CSVLLDGYTF.

The rearrangement links TRBV9 to TRBJ2-1; TRBD2 is a possible D gene (6 bases). Trimming removed 0 bases at V and 3 bases at J, with 13 bases between. CDR3 length equals 16 residues. Germline V CDR1 and CDR2: SGDLS, YYNGEE. The CDR3 reads CASSVVGGGYYNEQFF. For the CDR3, the DNA is TGTGCCAGCAGCGTAGTCGGGGGAGGCTACTACAATGAGCAGTTCTTC.

This chain joins TRBV6-6 and TRBJ1-3; 8 nucleotides agree with TRBD1. Losses at the gene ends were 1 base for V and 2 bases for J; bases not matched to a gene: 1. Germline V lookup: CDR1 MNHNY, CDR2 SVGAGI (reference sequence). The CDR3 covers 15 residues. The CDR3 DNA follows: TGTGCCAGCAGTTACTACAGGGGGACTGGAAACACCATATATTTT. Translating gives CASSYYRGTGNTIYF.

With respect to this clone: Other DNA sequences from this sample encode an identical CDR3 as well. The chain links TRBV28 to TRBJ1-2; 7 bases line up with TRBD1. Germline lookup yields CDR1 MDHEN and CDR2 SYDVKM. This CDR3 is built from 13 residues. V was clipped by 2 bases and J by 4 bases; unmatched bases: 1. CDR3 in amino acids: CASSLQGVYGYTF. The CDR3, as DNA: TGTGCCAGCAGTTTACAGGGGGTCTATGGCTACACCTTC.

The chain joins TRBV5-4 to TRBJ2-7; D call uncertain. V lost 0 bases and J 3 bases, leaving 13 bases between the germline ends. The CDR3 has 15 amino acids. CDR1 is SGHNT, CDR2 YYREEE, per germline (reference sequence). CDR3 amino acids: CASSLETAEYYEQYF. In DNA, the CDR3 is TGTGCCAGCAGCTTGGAAACGGCTGAATACTACGAGCAGTACTTC.

This chain connects TRBV21-1 to TRBJ2-7; the D call in the table, TRBD2, was not verified against the DNA. TRBV21-1 is an annotated pseudogene. CDR3 length: 17 residues. CDR3 in amino acids: CASSKLTGGGSSYEQYF. The CDR3, as DNA: TGTGCCAGCAGCAAATTGACGGGAGGGGGTAGCTCCTACGAGCAGTACTTC.

V usage is TRBV9 and J usage is TRBJ2-7; 8 nucleotides agree with TRBD1. The J segment lost 5 bases and the V segment lost 4 bases, leaving 11 bases of the junction unmatched. The CDR3 is made up of 15 amino acids. Germline CDR1 is SGDLS and CDR2 is YYNGEE. CDR3 coding DNA: TGTGCCAGCAGCACAATGACAGGGGATAGTGACGAGCAGTACTTC. Its translation: CASSTMTGDSDEQYF.

The genes are TRBV29-1 and TRBJ2-5; 8 nucleotides line up with TRBD1. CDR1 and CDR2 from the germline V gene are SQVTM and ANQGSEA. J was trimmed by 4 bases and V by 6 bases; bases with no gene match: 13. The CDR3 has 15 amino acids. The CDR3 coding sequence is TGCAGCGTCCTGACAGGGGAGTTCGCAGGAGAGACCCAGTACTTC. Its translation: CSVLTGEFAGETQYF.

This rearrangement joins TRBV4-2 to TRBJ2-2; D is perhaps TRBD1 (6 bases). The CDR3 sequence is 15 residues long. V was clipped by 4 bases and J by 6 bases, with 15 bases between them. Germline V gene data show CDR1 as LGHNA and CDR2 as YNFKEQ. The CDR3, as DNA: TGTGCCAGCAGCCGGCAAAACAGGGTTGCCGGGGAGCTGTTTTTT. Protein: CASSRQNRVAGELFF.